These 4 T cell receptor beta chains share one sample of origin, sequenced in a study of T-cell memory formation after mild COVID-19. A single record per CDR3 protein comes from TCRdb applying MiXCR to the 5' RACE reads. Here the sample spans fewer than 95,000 distinct CDR3 sequences, around an eighth being singletons. Sequencing used PBMCs or a T cell subset sorted from them (not recorded which). The receptors come from an adult woman who had mild COVID-19 (a few samples of this study predate the infection). Cell type and time point are not known.

This clonotype was detected ten times or more. The chain uses TRBV15 and TRBJ2-1; tentatively, D is TRBD2 (5 bases). Germline CDR1 reads LNHNV; CDR2 reads YYDKDF (reference sequence). Trimming left V 3 bases short and J 3 bases short, with 9 bases between. The CDR3 consists of 14 residues. The CDR3 coding sequence is TGTGCCACCAGCAGGAGGGCGAACTACAATGAGCAGTTCTTC. This translates into CATSRRANYNEQFF. Full variable domain (outside the CDR3, taken from reference TRBV15 and TRBJ2-1): DAMVIQNPRYQVTQFGKPVTLSCSQTLNHNVMYWYQQKSSQAPKLLFHYYDKDFNNEADTPDNFQSRRPNTSFCFLDIRSPGLGDTAMYLCATSRRANYNEQFFGPGTRLTVL.

The gene calls are TRBV12-3 or TRBV12-4 and TRBJ1-4, with no clear D. V gave up 4 bases and J gave up 7 bases, with 7 bases separating them. CDR3 length: 12 residues. CDR3: CASSSPPEKLFF. The CDR3 DNA reads as TGTGCCAGCAGTTCACCGCCTGAAAAACTGTTTTTT.

This clonotype occurred a few times. This sequence joins TRBV5-6 and TRBJ1-1, with D possibly being TRBD1 (5 bases). Per germline, CDR1 SGHDT and CDR2 YYEEEE. The CDR3 has 19 amino acids. V lost 3 bases, J lost 5 bases, and 29 bases lay in between. CDR3: CASSSGRGTAETEWTEAFF. CDR3 nucleotides: TGTGCCAGCAGCTCGGGAAGAGGGACCGCTGAGACCGAGTGGACTGAAGCTTTCTTT.

This chain uses TRBV6-5 with TRBJ1-5; a weak D match, TRBD1 (5 bases). Trimming took off 0 bases at V and 5 bases at J, with 11 bases between the two ends. The CDR3 has 15 residues. Germline CDR1 is MNHEY and CDR2 is SVGAGI. As DNA, the CDR3 is TGTGCCAGCAGTTACTCCGGTGGGGGGGATCAGCCCCAGCATTTT. This encodes CASSYSGGGDQPQHF.